One T cell receptor (beta chain) is described in this entry. This entry is derived from a study of cytomegalovirus exposure and HLA in healthy donors. Primers for the PCR totalled 60 Vbeta and 13 Jbeta. Produced via immunoSEQ multiplex PCR; TCRdb's table is partial and in-frame only. The sample shows more than 70,000 clones, about two thirds of them seen only once. The CDR3 totals 15 residues. CDR1 is SGHDN, CDR2 FVKESK, per germline. Germline trimming cut 4 bases from V and 10 bases from J; bases unmatched to any gene: 14. The sample taken for sequencing was PBMCs. The source is a man aged 40-49 years in good health and CMV-seropositive. The chain links TRBV14 to TRBJ1-1; 8 bases are a match to TRBD1. The CDR3 region has the DNA TGTGCCAGCAGCCGGGGAATCCTCGACAGGGGTACAGCTTTCTTT. Protein product: CASSRGILDRGTAFF. Full variable domain (missing parts from reference TRBV14 and TRBJ1-1): EAGVTQFPSHSVIEKGQTVTLRCDPISGHDNLYWYRRVMGKEIKFLLHFVKESKQDESGMPNNRFLAERTGGTYSTLKVQPAELEDSGVYFCASSRGILDRGTAFFGQGTRLTVV.